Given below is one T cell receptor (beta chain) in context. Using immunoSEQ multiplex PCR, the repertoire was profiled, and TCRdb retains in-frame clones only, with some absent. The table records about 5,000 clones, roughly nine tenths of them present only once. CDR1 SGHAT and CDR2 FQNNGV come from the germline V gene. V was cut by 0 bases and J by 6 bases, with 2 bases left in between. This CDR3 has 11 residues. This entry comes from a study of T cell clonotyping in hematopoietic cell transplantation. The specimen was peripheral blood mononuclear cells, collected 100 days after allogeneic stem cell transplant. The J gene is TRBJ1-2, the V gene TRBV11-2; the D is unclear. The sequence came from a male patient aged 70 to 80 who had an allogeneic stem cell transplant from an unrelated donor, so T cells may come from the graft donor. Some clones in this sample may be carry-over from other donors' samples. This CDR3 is CASSLDHGYTF. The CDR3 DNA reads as TGTGCCAGCAGCTTAGATCATGGCTACACCTTC. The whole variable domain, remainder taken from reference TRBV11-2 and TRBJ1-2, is EAGVAQSPRYKIIEKRQSVAFWCNPISGHATLYWYQQILGQGPKLLIQFQNNGVVDDSQLPKDRFSAERLKGVDSTLKIQPAKLEDSAVYLCASSLDHGYTFGSGTRLTVV.